The source of this T cell receptor beta chain is a study of cytomegalovirus exposure and HLA in healthy donors. The CDR3 sequence is 13 residues long. The V and J ends lost 5 bases and 7 bases, in that order; junction bases with no gene match: 3. The germline gives CDR1 MNHNY, CDR2 SVGAGI (reference sequence). Study outcomes and limitations: Cytomegalovirus status, reportedly, was diagnosed with high specificity and sensitivity by the classifier. It was approximately 150 TCR beta chains that were listed as cytomegalovirus-associated. Most observed TCR sequences were rare, whereas some public TCRs were detected in many donors.

On this clone itself: The antigen is unknown. The same CDR3 can be traced to other DNA sequences in this sample.

The protocol was immunoSEQ multiplex PCR, while the TCRdb copy is restricted to in-frame clones and leaves out a portion. This sample yields roughly 80,000 clones, of which approximately 91% are seen a single time; 2.1% belongs to the top ten. The TCR comes from a young man in good health and CMV-seronegative. The chain links TRBV6-6 to TRBJ2-7; 12 nucleotides match TRBD1. Sequencing input: PBMCs. The CDR3 loop reads CASSGTGGSEQYF. DNA for the CDR3: TGTGCCAGCAGTGGGACAGGGGGCTCTGAGCAGTACTTC.